A selection of T cell receptor beta chains follows, all from one sample in a study of T cells in Graves' hyperthyroidism and ophthalmopathy. Using its own MiXCR run on the multiplex PCR reads, TCRdb lists one record per CDR3 protein. The data hold around 690,000 distinct CDR3 sequences, with 15% to 20% observed a single time. What was sequenced was blood. The receptors shown here come from a man aged 50 to 60 with Graves' hyperthyroidism. CDR3s include the opening cysteine and the closing phenylalanine or tryptophan. The order of the fields is D gene, clone size, V gene, J gene, CDR3 DNA, CDR3 protein. A D gene is named only where the DNA matches it firmly. Size tells how often a clone was seen (once, few, many) or the class of an expanded clone, and some rows leave it out.

D: -
size: -
V: TRBV5-1
J: TRBJ2-2
DNA: TGCGCCAGCAGCTTGGACGGTTCCGCCGGGGAGCTGTTTTTT
CDR3: CASSLDGSAGELFF

D: TRBD2
size: -
V: TRBV20-1
J: TRBJ2-3
DNA: TGCAGTGCTTGGCCCCTTGCGGGAGGGTTTACAGATACGCAGTATTTT
CDR3: CSAWPLAGGFTDTQYF

D: TRBD2
size: few
V: TRBV20-1
J: TRBJ2-2
DNA: TGCAGTGCTTTGGAAGCGGGAGGATTGTCCGGGGAGCTGTTTTTT
CDR3: CSALEAGGLSGELFF

D: -
size: many
V: TRBV28
J: TRBJ2-7
DNA: TGTGCCAGCAGCAGGGGAATCGAGCAGTACTTC
CDR3: CASSRGIEQYF

D: -
size: many
V: TRBV7-9
J: TRBJ2-7
DNA: TGTGCCAGCAGTTGGAACGAACCCAACTACGAGCAGTACTTC
CDR3: CASSWNEPNYEQYF

D: -
size: -
V: TRBV3-1
J: TRBJ2-2
DNA: TGTGCCAGCAGCCAGTCCTACTTTGAGGGAGGGGGCACCGGGGAGCTGTTTTTT
CDR3: CASSQSYFEGGGTGELFF

D: TRBD2
size: many
V: TRBV11-2
J: TRBJ2-5
DNA: TGTGCCAGCAGAAAACCAGGGGGGGCTAGCGGGAGAGTGGGGCAAGAGACCCAGTACTTC
CDR3: CASRKPGGASGRVGQETQYF

D: -
size: many
V: TRBV28
J: TRBJ2-5
DNA: TGTGCCAGCAGTTCCCCGGCAGGTGGGGAGACCCAGTACTTC
CDR3: CASSSPAGGETQYF

D: -
size: -
V: TRBV6-5
J: TRBJ1-1
DNA: TGTGCCAGCAGTTACCGGGGATTGGGCACTGAAGCTTTCTTT
CDR3: CASSYRGLGTEAFF

D: TRBD1
size: -
V: TRBV4-1
J: TRBJ2-7
DNA: TGCGCCAGCAGCCACCACGCCCCGGGACAGGACTACGAGCAGTACTTC
CDR3: CASSHHAPGQDYEQYF

D: -
size: -
V: TRBV12-3/TRBV12-4
J: TRBJ2-2
DNA: TGTGCCAGCAGTTTAATGGAATCCGGGGAGCTGTTTTTT
CDR3: CASSLMESGELFF

D: TRBD1
size: many
V: TRBV28
J: TRBJ1-6
DNA: TGTGCCAGCGTTAGCCAGGGGGCAAATTCACCCCTCCACTTT
CDR3: CASVSQGANSPLHF

D: TRBD1
size: -
V: TRBV19
J: TRBJ1-4
DNA: TGTGCCAGCAGACGACAGGGATTTAATGAAAAACTGTTTTTT
CDR3: CASRRQGFNEKLFF

D: TRBD2
size: many
V: TRBV11-2
J: TRBJ2-2
DNA: TGTGCCAGCAGCTCGGGAGGATTTAACACCGGGGAGCTGTTTTTT
CDR3: CASSSGGFNTGELFF

D: -
size: -
V: TRBV14
J: TRBJ1-6
DNA: TGTGCCAGCAACGGGGGGCGCGGCGGGAATTCACCCCTCCACTTT
CDR3: CASNGGRGGNSPLHF

D: TRBD2
size: many
V: TRBV27
J: TRBJ2-7
DNA: TGTGCCAGCAGTCTATCCAGGGACTACTATTCCTACGAGCAGTACTTC
CDR3: CASSLSRDYYSYEQYF

D: TRBD2
size: -
V: TRBV5-1
J: TRBJ2-7
DNA: TGCGCCAGCAGCTTGGTTCCCGGGACTAGCATTTACTGCGAGCAGTACTTC
CDR3: CASSLVPGTSIYCEQYF

D: TRBD1
size: few
V: TRBV30
J: TRBJ1-3
DNA: TGTGCCTGGAGTGAGGGACAGGGCTTCGGAAACACCATATATTTT
CDR3: CAWSEGQGFGNTIYF

D: -
size: few
V: TRBV30
J: TRBJ1-2
DNA: TGTGCCTGGAGTGATTATGGCTACACCTTC
CDR3: CAWSDYGYTF

D: -
size: -
V: TRBV18
J: TRBJ1-1
DNA: TGTGCCAGCTCACCGGGGCGAGTAGACACTGAAGCTTTCTTT
CDR3: CASSPGRVDTEAFF

D: TRBD2
size: many
V: TRBV2
J: TRBJ2-1
DNA: TGTGCCAGCAGTGGGCTAGCGGGAGGATCCTACAATGAGCAGTTCTTC
CDR3: CASSGLAGGSYNEQFF

D: -
size: few
V: TRBV7-9
J: TRBJ2-3
DNA: TGTGCCAGCAGCCCCGGGACTCAAGATACGCAGTATTTT
CDR3: CASSPGTQDTQYF

D: -
size: many
V: TRBV27
J: TRBJ1-4
DNA: TGTGCCAGCAGTCCAGGGTCTGGGGGTGAAAAACTGTTTTTT
CDR3: CASSPGSGGEKLFF

D: -
size: many
V: TRBV6-1
J: TRBJ2-7
DNA: TGTGCCAGTAGGTTTCCCGCGGAGAGGAGGTCCTACGAGCAGTACTTC
CDR3: CASRFPAERRSYEQYF

D: -
size: -
V: TRBV7-3
J: TRBJ2-1
DNA: TGTGCCAGCAGCAGGGAAAGCAGCTCCTACAATGAGCAGTTCTTC
CDR3: CASSRESSSYNEQFF

D: -
size: many
V: TRBV7-3
J: TRBJ2-5
DNA: TGTGCCAGCAGCCCCTCGGGACAACCCCAAGAGACCCAGTACTTC
CDR3: CASSPSGQPQETQYF

D: -
size: few
V: TRBV6-1
J: TRBJ1-5
DNA: TGTGCCAGCAGTGAAGGATGGGCTAATAGCAATCAGCCCCAGCATTTT
CDR3: CASSEGWANSNQPQHF

D: -
size: many
V: TRBV28
J: TRBJ2-3
DNA: TGTGCCAGCAGTTTACAGGGGCCCAACACAGATACGCAGTATTTT
CDR3: CASSLQGPNTDTQYF

D: -
size: few
V: TRBV5-1
J: TRBJ2-3
DNA: TGCGCCAGCAGCCGATCGAGTGGCGGGACTAGCACAGATACGCAGTATTTT
CDR3: CASSRSSGGTSTDTQYF

D: -
size: -
V: TRBV9
J: TRBJ1-5
DNA: TGTGCCAGCAGCGGTGCAGCTAGCAATCAGCCCCAGCATTTT
CDR3: CASSGAASNQPQHF

D: TRBD1
size: many
V: TRBV7-9
J: TRBJ2-7
DNA: TGTGCCAGCAGCCGGGACAGGCTAGACTACGAGCAGTACTTC
CDR3: CASSRDRLDYEQYF

D: TRBD2
size: many
V: TRBV6-1
J: TRBJ2-1
DNA: TGTGCCAGCAGTGAGGGGACTAGCGGTGACAATGAGCAGTTCTTC
CDR3: CASSEGTSGDNEQFF

D: -
size: many
V: TRBV3-1
J: TRBJ2-2
DNA: TGTGCCAGCAGCCAAGTCCCGGCTGCGACGAACACCGGGGAGCTGTTTTTT
CDR3: CASSQVPAATNTGELFF

D: -
size: few
V: TRBV29-1
J: TRBJ2-7
DNA: TGCAGCGTTGAAGTGGCCGGGACCCCCTACGAGCAGTACTTC
CDR3: CSVEVAGTPYEQYF

D: -
size: many
V: TRBV5-1
J: TRBJ1-6
DNA: TGCGCCAGCAGCTTGGCGGGACACTCCATCTCACCCCTCCACTTT
CDR3: CASSLAGHSISPLHF

D: TRBD2
size: many
V: TRBV28
J: TRBJ2-1
DNA: TGTGCCAGCAGTACATGGACTAGCGGGAGGGGGAATGAGCAGTTCTTC
CDR3: CASSTWTSGRGNEQFF

D: -
size: few
V: TRBV18
J: TRBJ1-2
DNA: TGTGCCAGCTCACCGGACATCCTTTATGGCTACACCTTC
CDR3: CASSPDILYGYTF

D: TRBD2
size: -
V: TRBV11-1
J: TRBJ2-5
DNA: TGTGCCAGCAGCTTTAGACTAGCGGGAGAGACCCAGTACTTC
CDR3: CASSFRLAGETQYF

D: -
size: few
V: TRBV29-1
J: TRBJ1-4
DNA: TGCAGCGTAGGAGCAGGGAGTGCAACTAATGAAAAACTGTTTTTT
CDR3: CSVGAGSATNEKLFF

D: -
size: few
V: TRBV2
J: TRBJ1-4
DNA: TGTGCCAGCAGTGAAGAAGTTTATGAAAAACTGTTTTTT
CDR3: CASSEEVYEKLFF